This T cell receptor beta chain was captured in a study of T cell repertoires in cytomegalovirus infection. The CDR3 consists of 19 residues. V lost 2 bases to trimming and J lost 1 base, with 23 bases between them. Note on this clonotype: Its antigen remains unidentified.

TCRdb reanalysed the reads using MiXCR and keeps one entry per CDR3 protein. The table has about 740,000 distinct CDR3 sequences, 30% to 40% seen once. The TCR sequence derives from a human donor in good health (CMV status not recorded). Some clones in this sample may be carry-over from other donors' samples. V is TRBV6-7 and J is TRBJ1-2; perhaps TRBD1 as D (5 bases). Being an ORF, TRBV6-7 has a function that is uncertain. This specimen consisted of cultured PBMCs, obtained from culture after CMV antigen stimulation. For the CDR3, the DNA is TGTGCCAGCAGTTACGGGGCAGGGAAAGGAACAACTTTTAACTATGGCTACACCTTC. Its translation: CASSYGAGKGTTFNYGYTF.